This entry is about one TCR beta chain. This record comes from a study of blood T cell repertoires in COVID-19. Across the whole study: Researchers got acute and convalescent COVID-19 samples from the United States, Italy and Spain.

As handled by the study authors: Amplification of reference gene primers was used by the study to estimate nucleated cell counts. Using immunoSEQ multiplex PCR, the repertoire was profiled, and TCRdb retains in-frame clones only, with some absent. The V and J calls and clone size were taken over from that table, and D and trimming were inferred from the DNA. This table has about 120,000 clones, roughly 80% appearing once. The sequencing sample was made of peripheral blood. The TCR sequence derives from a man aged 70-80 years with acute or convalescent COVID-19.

The CDR3 loop is CASSTRTGGDTGELFF. CDR3 coding DNA: TGTGCCAGTAGTACCCGGACAGGAGGGGACACCGGGGAGCTGTTTTTT. The chain links TRBV19 to TRBJ2-2, with a tentative D call TRBD1 (7 bases). The CDR3 totals 16 residues. Germline lookup yields CDR1 LNHDA and CDR2 SQIVND (reference sequence). Trimming pared 4 bases from V and 3 bases from J, leaving 15 bases between.